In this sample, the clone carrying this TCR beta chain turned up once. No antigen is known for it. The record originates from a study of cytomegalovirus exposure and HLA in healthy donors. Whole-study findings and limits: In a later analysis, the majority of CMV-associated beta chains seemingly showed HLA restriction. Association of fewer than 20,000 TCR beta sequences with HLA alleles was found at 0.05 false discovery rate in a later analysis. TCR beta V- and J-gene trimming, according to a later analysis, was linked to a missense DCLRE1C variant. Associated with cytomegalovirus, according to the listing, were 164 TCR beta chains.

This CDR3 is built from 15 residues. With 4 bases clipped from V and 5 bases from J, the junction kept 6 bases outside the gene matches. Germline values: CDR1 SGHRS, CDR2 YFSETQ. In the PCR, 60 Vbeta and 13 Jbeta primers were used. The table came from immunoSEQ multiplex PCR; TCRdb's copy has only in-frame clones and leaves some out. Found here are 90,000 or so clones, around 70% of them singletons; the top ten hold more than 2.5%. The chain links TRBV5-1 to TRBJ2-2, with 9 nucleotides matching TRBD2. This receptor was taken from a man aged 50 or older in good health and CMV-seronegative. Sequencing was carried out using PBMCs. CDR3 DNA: TGCGCCAGCAGCCAGGGGACTAGCAGGACCGGGGAGCTGTTTTTT. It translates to CASSQGTSRTGELFF.